This record covers a single T cell receptor beta chain. The data stem from a study of blood T cell repertoires in COVID-19. Turning to the study itself: Sample material is recorded as cDNA or gDNA derived from T cells, B-cell-depleted T cells, or PBMCs.

Sequenced by immunoSEQ multiplex PCR; TCRdb stores in-frame clones only, minus some. Found here are 130,000 or so clones, approximately 83% of them singletons; the top ten hold about 2.9%. V lost 4 bases to trimming and J lost 4 bases; unmatched junction nucleotides: 5. CDR1 is SGHTA, CDR2 FQGNSA, per germline. The CDR3 has 15 residues. The chain links TRBV7-2 to TRBJ2-3, with TRBD1 matching 10 bases. This TCR was sampled from a woman of 80 years or more with acute or convalescent COVID-19. Sequencing input: peripheral blood. CDR3 nucleotides: TGTGCCAGCAGCTCCGACAGGGGGCTGGCAGATACGCAGTATTTT. Translating it yields CASSSDRGLADTQYF.